Following are 9 T cell receptor beta chains from one sample sequenced in a study of T cell repertoires in cytomegalovirus infection. MiXCR, run by TCRdb on the reads, gives a single entry per CDR3 protein. The table lists approximately 500,000 distinct CDR3 sequences, about 11% of them singletons. Material for sequencing was PBMCs. These receptors were obtained from a human donor in good health (CMV status not recorded). Some clones in this sample may be carry-over from other donors' samples.

In this sample, this clonotype turned up many times. The chain has TRBV7-9 and TRBJ2-7; D not certain. Germline CDR1 is SEHNR and CDR2 is FQNEAQ (reference sequence). V lost 5 bases and J 1 base, leaving 3 bases between the germline ends. This CDR3 spans 11 amino acids. CDR3 sequence: CASSHSYEQYF. For the CDR3, the DNA is TGTGCCAGCAGCCATTCCTACGAGCAGTACTTC. The variable domain in full, with the rest retrieved from reference TRBV7-9 and TRBJ2-7, is DTGVSQNPRHKITKRGQNVTFRCDPISEHNRLYWYRQTLGQGPEFLTYFQNEAQLEKSRLLSDRFSAERPKGSFSTLEIQRTEQGDSAMYLCASSHSYEQYFGPGTRLTVT.

This clonotype has a count of ten or more. The chain couples TRBV19 to TRBJ2-1; tentatively, D is TRBD1 (5 bases). Germline lookup yields CDR1 LNHDA and CDR2 SQIVND (reference sequence). The CDR3 contains 13 residues. Trimming stripped 6 bases from V and 5 bases from J, with 11 bases between. The CDR3 protein is CASRFGHDNEQFF. CDR3 in DNA: TGTGCCAGTAGGTTTGGACACGACAATGAGCAGTTCTTC.

Ten or more counts support this clonotype. The CDR3 here is CASSFAGGGPQHF. The CDR3 region has the DNA TGTGCCAGCAGCTTCGCAGGTGGAGGGCCCCAGCATTTT. The chain joins TRBV7-2 to TRBJ1-5; D not resolved. Germline V gene data show CDR1 as SGHTA and CDR2 as FQGNSA. The CDR3 consists of 13 residues. The V and J ends lost 3 bases and 9 bases respectively, with 12 bases between them.

This clonotype came up many times. The chain couples TRBV3-1 to TRBJ1-2, with 7 bases lining up with TRBD1. Germline values: CDR1 LGHDT, CDR2 YNNKEL (reference sequence). This CDR3 has 15 amino acids. J gave up 3 bases and V 7 bases, and 11 bases lay outside the gene matches. The CDR3 coding sequence is TGTGCCAGCACCCCTCGCGACAGGGCCGACTATGGCTACACCTTC. Translation: CASTPRDRADYGYTF.

This clonotype came up many times. The chain couples TRBV12-3 or TRBV12-4 to TRBJ2-3; 9 bases are a match to TRBD1. The CDR3 has 15 residues. Trimming took 5 bases from V and 2 from J; bases not matched to a gene: 5. CDR3 region: CASSRDRANTDTQYF. The CDR3 DNA sequence: TGTGCCAGCAGTCGGGACAGGGCAAACACAGATACGCAGTATTTT.

This clonotype was seen a few times. This chain joins TRBV5-4 and TRBJ2-3; TRBD1 matches 7 bases. With V trimmed by 3 bases and J by 5 bases, 6 bases remained unmatched. Germline lookup yields CDR1 SGHNT and CDR2 YYREEE (reference sequence). CDR3 length: 14 amino acids. CDR3 coding DNA: TGTGCCAGCAGCTCCAAGGGGGCGGAAGATACGCAGTATTTT. The encoded protein is CASSSKGAEDTQYF. Combining the CDR3 with reference TRBV5-4 and TRBJ2-3 gives the whole variable domain ETGVTQSPTHLIKTRGQQVTLRCSSQSGHNTVSWYQQALGQGPQFIFQYYREEENGRGNFPPRFSGLQFPNYSSELNVNALELDDSALYLCASSSKGAEDTQYFGPGTRLTVL.

This clonotype was found many times. This rearrangement joins TRBV7-8 to TRBJ2-7, with 10 bases aligning to TRBD1. The germline V gene has CDR1 SGHVS and CDR2 FQNEAQ. V lost 1 base to trimming and J lost 6 bases; unmatched junction nucleotides: 6. The CDR3 spans 15 residues. This CDR3 reads CASSLDRTGGFEQYF. In DNA, the CDR3 is TGTGCCAGCAGCTTAGACCGGACAGGGGGGTTCGAGCAGTACTTC.

The rearrangement joins TRBV6-1 to TRBJ1-5; no definite D call. Trimming shortened V by 10 bases and J by 4 bases, and 14 bases separated the two germline ends. CDR1 and CDR2 from the germline V gene are MNHNS and SASEGT. CDR3 length equals 13 residues. Written as DNA, the CDR3 is TGTGCCACCTGCCAGAGATGGAATCAGCCCCAGCATTTT. Protein product: CATCQRWNQPQHF.

This clonotype was found many times. The V call is TRBV5-1, the J call TRBJ1-2; tentatively, D is TRBD1 (6 bases). V dropped 2 bases and J dropped 4 bases, with 12 bases sitting between them. The V gene's germline CDR1 is SGHRS and CDR2 YFSETQ. The CDR3 totals 14 residues. CDR3 region: CASSFNRDVYGYTF. The CDR3, as DNA: TGCGCCAGCAGCTTTAACAGGGATGTCTATGGCTACACCTTC.